The next 28 T cell receptor beta chains were all read from a single sample in a study of cytomegalovirus exposure and HLA in healthy donors. 60 Vbeta and 13 Jbeta primers were used in PCR. TCRdb's copy holds only in-frame clones and misses some; the assay was immunoSEQ multiplex PCR. The table lists almost 200,000 clones, around 76% of them singletons. The sequencing sample was made of PBMCs. These receptors were collected from a man in his thirties or forties in good health and CMV-seronegative.

The chain joins TRBV7-9 to TRBJ2-7; 7 nucleotides line up with TRBD1. Trimming removed 5 bases from V and 1 base from J; junction bases left unmatched: 8. The germline gives CDR1 SEHNR, CDR2 FQNEAQ (reference sequence). This CDR3 spans 15 amino acids. CDR3 sequence (DNA): TGTGCCAGCAGCCCCCGGGACAGACATTCCTACGAGCAGTACTTC. Its protein is CASSPRDRHSYEQYF.

CDR3 residues: CASSSGRQGRIQPQHF. The CDR3 DNA is TGTGCCAGCAGCTCTGGGAGACAGGGCCGAATACAGCCCCAGCATTTT. V and J are TRBV7-8 and TRBJ1-5; 7 positions agree with TRBD1. Per germline, CDR1 SGHVS and CDR2 FQNEAQ. CDR3 length equals 16 residues. The V segment lost 4 bases and the J segment 7 bases; nucleotides outside the gene matches: 13.

The chain has TRBV7-7 and TRBJ2-1, with 10 nucleotides matching TRBD2. In germline, CDR1 is SSHAT, CDR2 FNYEAQ (reference sequence). This CDR3 region has 17 residues. V lost 5 bases and J lost 3; bases outside the gene matches: 10. CDR3 protein: CASSPLAGGDDYNEQFF. For the CDR3, the DNA is TGTGCCAGCAGCCCGTTAGCGGGAGGAGATGACTACAATGAGCAGTTCTTC.

The J gene is TRBJ2-1, the V gene TRBV7-2; D might be TRBD2 (6 bases). Trimming took 6 bases from V and 10 from J, leaving 16 bases between them. CDR1 is SGHTA, CDR2 FQGNSA, per germline. The CDR3 spans 13 residues. The DNA for the CDR3 is TGTGCCAGCAGGAGGGAGGCCCTGAGGGAGCAGTTCTTC. Residues: CASRREALREQFF. The variable domain in full, with the rest retrieved from reference TRBV7-2 and TRBJ2-1, is GAGVSQSPSNKVTEKGKDVELRCDPISGHTALYWYRQSLGQGLEFLIYFQGNSAPDKSGLPSDRFSAERTGGSVSTLTIQRTQQEDSAVYLCASRREALREQFFGPGTRLTVL.

This chain links TRBV11-2 with TRBJ2-7; maybe TRBD1 (6 bases). Germline V gives CDR1 SGHAT, CDR2 FQNNGV. V was cut by 1 base and J by 3 bases, with 13 bases left in between. The CDR3 contains 15 residues. CDR3 coding DNA: TGTGCCAGCAGCTTAGTGGCAGGGGACCTCTACGAGCAGTACTTC. This codes for CASSLVAGDLYEQYF.

This chain uses TRBV27 with TRBJ2-1; D is possibly TRBD2 (5 bases). V was pared by 3 bases and J by 14 bases, with 14 bases between. Germline CDR1 reads MNHEY; CDR2 reads SMNVEV (reference sequence). The CDR3 spans 12 residues. CDR3 region: CASSFAAGGKFF. Written as DNA, the CDR3 is TGTGCCAGCAGTTTTGCGGCGGGTGGTAAGTTCTTC.

This clone was counted a single time. V usage is TRBV4-1 and J usage is TRBJ2-5, with TRBD2 matching 9 bases. Trimming at V came to 2 bases and at J to 2 bases, leaving 3 bases not matched to a gene. Germline V gene data show CDR1 as MGHRA and CDR2 as YSYEKL. This CDR3 is 15 amino acids long. The CDR3 reads CASSQLTSGQETQYF. CDR3 bases: TGCGCCAGCAGCCAATTGACTAGCGGACAAGAGACCCAGTACTTC.

J is TRBJ2-1 and V is TRBV5-6, with D tentatively TRBD1 (6 bases). Germline V gene lookup returns CDR1 SGHDT and CDR2 YYEEEE. The CDR3 length is 17 residues. The ends were cut back, 4 bases at V and 5 bases at J, with 22 bases in the middle. CDR3 DNA: TGTGCCAGCAGCCCTCCGGGACACCGAACCGGTCACAATGAGCAGTTCTTC. Protein product: CASSPPGHRTGHNEQFF. The variable domain in full, completed from reference TRBV5-6 and TRBJ2-1, reads DAGVTQSPTHLIKTRGQQVTLRCSPKSGHDTVSWYQQALGQGPQFIFQYYEEEERQRGNFPDRFSGHQFPNYSSELNVNALLLGDSALYLCASSPPGHRTGHNEQFFGPGTRLTVL.

CDR3 sequence: CAWSEGEQFF. CDR3 in DNA: TGTGCCTGGAGTGAGGGGGAGCAGTTCTTC. V is TRBV30 and J is TRBJ2-1; maybe TRBD1 (5 bases). This CDR3 has 10 residues. The V gene lost 1 base and the J gene lost 10 bases, with 5 bases spanning the gap. Germline CDR1 and CDR2: GTSNPN and SVGIG (reference sequence).

The chain combines TRBV19 with TRBJ1-1; tentative D call: TRBD1 (5 bases). The CDR3 totals 14 residues. Between the trimmed V and J ends, which lost 3 bases and 1 base, there was a span of 9 bases. CDR1 is LNHDA and CDR2 is SQIVND in the germline V gene (reference sequence). The CDR3 here is CASSIGQANTEAFF. As DNA, the CDR3 is TGTGCCAGTAGTATTGGACAAGCGAACACTGAAGCTTTCTTT.

The rearrangement joins TRBV10-3 to TRBJ1-5; D remains unclear. Germline V gene data show CDR1 as ENHRY and CDR2 as SYGVKD. Between the trimmed V and J ends, which lost 2 bases and 3 bases, there was a span of 5 bases. CDR3 length equals 13 residues. CDR3 sequence (DNA): TGTGCCATCAGTGAGATAGACAATCAGCCCCAGCATTTT. Its translation is CAISEIDNQPQHF.

V is TRBV28 and J is TRBJ1-5, with no clear D. Trimming took off 3 bases at V and 7 bases at J, with 13 bases between the two ends. Looked up from germline, CDR1 is MDHEN and CDR2 is SYDVKM. This CDR3 is 14 amino acids long. The CDR3 DNA follows: TGTGCCAGCAGTTTCGAGGTTGCATGGCAGCCCCAGCATTTT. Amino acids: CASSFEVAWQPQHF.

The genes are TRBV10-3 and TRBJ2-3, with D possibly matching TRBD2 (5 bases). Germline V gene lookup returns CDR1 ENHRY and CDR2 SYGVKD. Deletions cut 5 bases from V and 6 bases from J, with 15 bases between. This CDR3 spans 14 amino acids. CDR3 residues: CAISLAGVGDTQYF. The CDR3 DNA reads TGTGCCATCAGTCTAGCTGGGGTTGGGGATACGCAGTATTTT.

The chain carries TRBV28 and TRBJ1-1; 11 nucleotides align to TRBD1. In germline, CDR1 is MDHEN, CDR2 SYDVKM. Unmatched junction bases numbered 9, after V lost 5 bases and J lost 1 base. CDR3 length: 17 residues. The DNA of the CDR3 is TGTGCCAGCAGTCCGTGGGCCGGGACAGGGGGGAACACTGAAGCTTTCTTT. Its protein is CASSPWAGTGGNTEAFF.

The V call is TRBV7-2, the J call TRBJ2-3, with D perhaps TRBD1 (5 bases). Germline V CDR1 and CDR2: SGHTA, FQGNSA. The CDR3 length is 13 residues. V lost 7 bases and J lost 3, with 11 bases in between. The CDR3 bases are TGTGCCAGCACCAGGGATTTGACAGATACGCAGTATTTT. It translates to CASTRDLTDTQYF.

The J gene is TRBJ1-1, the V gene TRBV9, with 7 nucleotides matching TRBD1. The CDR3 totals 15 residues. V trimming: 3 bases; J trimming: 4 bases; junction bases outside the gene matches: 9. Germline V gene lookup returns CDR1 SGDLS and CDR2 YYNGEE. The CDR3 nucleotides read TGTGCCAGCAGCGCCCACCCTACAGGGGCCACTGAAGCTTTCTTT. Protein: CASSAHPTGATEAFF.

This chain connects TRBV10-3 to TRBJ2-7, with 14 bases that match TRBD2. This CDR3 has 17 amino acids. The ends lost 6 bases at V and 7 bases at J; junction bases unmatched: 14. Germline loops: CDR1 ENHRY, CDR2 SYGVKD. The CDR3 region is CAIRETSGRATTGEQYF. In DNA, the CDR3 is TGTGCCATCAGAGAGACTAGCGGGAGGGCTACAACGGGGGAGCAGTACTTC.

This clone was observed a handful of times. The chain combines TRBV5-1 with TRBJ2-7; a weak D match, TRBD1 (5 bases). Germline V lookup: CDR1 SGHRS, CDR2 YFSETQ. V was pared by 0 bases and J by 0 bases, with 13 bases between. The CDR3 covers 16 residues. DNA of the CDR3: TGCGCCAGCAGCTTGGCCGGGCAGGGCGTCTCCTACGAGCAGTACTTC. The encoded protein is CASSLAGQGVSYEQYF.

The gene calls are TRBV6-6 and TRBJ1-2, with D perhaps TRBD1 (5 bases). The germline CDR1 and CDR2 sequences are MNHNY and SVGAGI (reference sequence). V dropped 4 bases and J dropped 1 base, with 7 bases sitting between them. This CDR3 is 13 amino acids long. The CDR3 sequence: CASSSTVNYGYTF. CDR3 bases: TGTGCCAGCAGTTCGACAGTTAACTATGGCTACACCTTC.

The V gene is TRBV5-8, the J gene TRBJ2-5; perhaps TRBD2 as D (6 bases). Trimming took off 4 bases at V and 5 bases at J, with 21 bases between the two ends. Germline values: CDR1 SGHTS, CDR2 YDEGEE. This CDR3 comprises 16 residues. The CDR3 spells CASSTSLTRFGETQYF. The CDR3 DNA reads as TGTGCCAGCAGCACCTCACTGACTAGATTCGGGGAGACCCAGTACTTC.

The chain uses TRBV27 and TRBJ2-1; TRBD2 agrees at 7 bases. Germline-derived CDR1 and CDR2 are MNHEY and SMNVEV (reference sequence). The CDR3 consists of 15 residues. The trim removed 2 bases at V and 2 bases at J, leaving 3 bases unmatched. As DNA, the CDR3 is TGTGCCAGCAGTTTAGAGGGAGGGCCCTACAATGAGCAGTTCTTC. Translating gives CASSLEGGPYNEQFF.

V usage is TRBV11-3 and J usage is TRBJ2-1, with D perhaps matching TRBD1 (5 bases). Germline CDR1 SGHNT, CDR2 YENEEA. The CDR3 has 16 residues. The germline V and J ends were trimmed by 2 bases and 0 bases, with 11 bases remaining between them. As DNA, the CDR3 is TGTGCCAGCAGCTTAAGACAGCGTGGCTCCTACAATGAGCAGTTCTTC. It encodes CASSLRQRGSYNEQFF.

This chain connects TRBV5-4 to TRBJ2-7; 11 bases line up with TRBD2. CDR3 length equals 15 residues. V lost 0 bases, J lost 6 bases, and 5 bases stayed unmatched. Germline-derived CDR1 and CDR2 are SGHNT and YYREEE (reference sequence). CDR3: CASSLGLAGQIEQYF. For the CDR3, the DNA is TGTGCCAGCAGCTTGGGACTAGCGGGACAAATCGAGCAGTACTTC. Combining the CDR3 with reference TRBV5-4 and TRBJ2-7 gives the whole variable domain ETGVTQSPTHLIKTRGQQVTLRCSSQSGHNTVSWYQQALGQGPQFIFQYYREEENGRGNFPPRFSGLQFPNYSSELNVNALELDDSALYLCASSLGLAGQIEQYFGPGTRLTVT.

The chain employs TRBV21-1 and TRBJ1-5. TRBV21-1 is a known pseudogene. This CDR3 is built from 11 residues. In DNA form, the CDR3 reads TGTGCCATTCGGAGCAATCAGCCCCAGCATTTT. Translation gives CAIRSNQPQHF.

The V gene is TRBV11-2, the J gene TRBJ1-1, with a possible D match to TRBD1 (5 bases). The CDR3 has 15 amino acids. Trimming removed 9 bases from V and 3 bases from J, with 20 bases in between. Looked up from germline, CDR1 is SGHAT and CDR2 is FQNNGV. The CDR3, as DNA: TGTGCCAGTAAGAGACCGACAGCGAAGGACACTGAAGCTTTCTTT. It encodes CASKRPTAKDTEAFF.

The genes are TRBV28 and TRBJ2-3, with 10 nucleotides matching TRBD2. The V and J ends lost 7 bases and 5 bases, in that order; junction bases with no gene match: 9. Germline V gives CDR1 MDHEN, CDR2 SYDVKM. CDR3 length: 15 residues. CDR3 coding DNA: TGTGCCAGCATTCTAAGCGGGAGGGCCGGAGATACGCAGTATTTT. This codes for CASILSGRAGDTQYF.

The chain links TRBV28 to TRBJ1-1; D unresolved. Looked up from germline, CDR1 is MDHEN and CDR2 is SYDVKM. V was pared by 5 bases and J by 4 bases, with 17 bases between. The CDR3 is 15 amino acids. The DNA of the CDR3 is TGTGCCAGCAGTGCTACATGGGGTAGCGTCACTGAAGCTTTCTTT. Protein product: CASSATWGSVTEAFF.

This clone has just a few counts. The chain employs TRBV6-1 and TRBJ2-3; unclear D gene. CDR1 is MNHNS, CDR2 SASEGT, per germline. V lost 2 bases to trimming and J lost 0 bases, with 9 bases between them. The CDR3 length is 15 residues. The DNA for the CDR3 is TGTGCCAGCAGTGAACGGGTACATAGCACAGATACGCAGTATTTT. Encoded protein: CASSERVHSTDTQYF.